One and the same sample provided the 30 T cell receptor beta chains below, sequenced in a study of blood T cell repertoires in COVID-19. Profiled with immunoSEQ multiplex PCR; TCRdb holds only in-frame clones, not every one. The sample shows about 370,000 clones, around 89% of them seen only once. Sequences were obtained from peripheral blood. The receptors come from a woman aged 25 to 39 with COVID-19, enrolled during active disease.

The chain links TRBV15 to TRBJ1-4; TRBD1 might be the D (5 bases). The germline gives CDR1 LNHNV, CDR2 YYDKDF (reference sequence). Trimming removed 1 base at V and 5 bases at J, with 11 bases between. The CDR3 is 15 residues long. The CDR3: CATSRGPGGNEKLFF. The CDR3 DNA reads TGTGCCACCAGCAGAGGCCCCGGGGGGAATGAAAAACTGTTTTTT.

The gene calls are TRBV12-5 and TRBJ2-3; 7 bases map to TRBD2. This CDR3 spans 14 amino acids. V trimming: 9 bases; J trimming: 1 base; junction bases outside the gene matches: 7. Germline CDR1 is LGHNT and CDR2 is FRNRAP. The CDR3 DNA is TGTGCTAGCCAAGCGGGGAGACGCACAGATACGCAGTATTTT. Amino acid sequence: CASQAGRRTDTQYF.

The gene calls are TRBV6-2 or TRBV6-3 and TRBJ1-2; D not certain. The V and J ends lost 4 bases and 1 base respectively, with 10 bases between them. Germline CDR1 is MNHEY and CDR2 is SVGEGT. The CDR3 totals 14 residues. The CDR3 nucleotides are TGTGCCAGCAGTTCGGGTCAGTTTAACTATGGCTACACCTTC. Encoded protein: CASSSGQFNYGYTF.

This chain connects TRBV19 to TRBJ1-2, with 8 bases that match TRBD1. Germline values: CDR1 LNHDA, CDR2 SQIVND (reference sequence). The CDR3 covers 13 residues. Trimming cost V 3 bases and J 7 bases; bases outside gene matches: 4. This chain's CDR3 is CASSIQGASGYTF. CDR3 nucleotide sequence: TGTGCCAGTAGTATTCAGGGGGCGTCTGGCTACACCTTC.

V gene TRBV18 combines with J gene TRBJ1-1; no firm D call. V was clipped by 2 bases and J by 1 base, with 11 bases between them. Germline-derived CDR1 and CDR2 are KGHSH and LQKENI. The CDR3 consists of 15 residues. CDR3 coding DNA: TGTGCCAGCTCACCAGGGCCCTTCCAGAACACTGAAGCTTTCTTT. Its translation is CASSPGPFQNTEAFF.

The gene calls are TRBV2 and TRBJ2-7, with D perhaps TRBD1 (5 bases). Trimming took off 3 bases at V and 12 bases at J, with 15 bases between the two ends. This CDR3 region has 12 residues. Germline V lookup: CDR1 SNHLY, CDR2 FYNNEI. The CDR3 loop is CASSDFSREVYF. CDR3 sequence (DNA): TGTGCCAGCAGTGATTTTTCCAGGGAAGTGTACTTC.

This chain links TRBV27 with TRBJ1-6, with D tentatively TRBD1 (6 bases). The germline V gene encodes CDR1 MNHEY and CDR2 SMNVEV (reference sequence). The CDR3 runs to 16 residues. Between the trimmed V and J ends, which lost 5 bases and 7 bases, there was a span of 18 bases. The CDR3 nucleotides are TGTGCCAGCAGTCCACTGGGGGGGCCGAGGAATTCACCCCTCCACTTT. Translated: CASSPLGGPRNSPLHF.

The genes are TRBV5-8 and TRBJ2-7; perhaps TRBD1 as D (6 bases). V was pared by 1 base and J by 9 bases, with 23 bases between. CDR1 SGHTS and CDR2 YDEGEE come from the germline V gene. There are 16 residues in the CDR3. In DNA form, the CDR3 reads TGTGCCAGCAGCTTGCAAGACAGGCTAACCCAATATGGGCAGTACGTC. Encoded protein: CASSLQDRLTQYGQYV.

This sequence joins TRBV6-5 and TRBJ1-2; 7 nucleotides line up with TRBD1. V shed 5 bases and J 6 bases; nucleotides not matched to a gene: 9. The CDR3 is made up of 14 amino acids. Germline V lookup: CDR1 MNHEY, CDR2 SVGAGI. CDR3 loop: CASSPGQSLNGYTF. In DNA form, the CDR3 reads TGTGCCAGCAGTCCGGGACAGAGCCTTAATGGCTACACCTTC.

The chain employs TRBV25-1 and TRBJ1-3, with unresolved D. Germline assignment: CDR1 MGHDK and CDR2 SYGVNS. The germline V and J ends were trimmed by 4 bases and 4 bases, with 5 bases remaining between them. CDR3 length: 12 amino acids. CDR3 residues: CASSGAGNTIYF. For the CDR3, the DNA is TGTGCCAGCAGTGGGGCCGGAAACACCATATATTTT.

This clone was detected a few times. This chain connects TRBV5-1 to TRBJ2-3, with D tentatively TRBD2 (6 bases). The V end was cut by 3 bases, the J end by 6 bases, with 14 bases between. CDR1 SGHRS and CDR2 YFSETQ come from the germline V gene. The CDR3 length is 14 residues. CDR3 coding DNA: TGCGCCAGCAGCTCCGGTCCGGGAGCGGATACGCAGTATTTT. Translation: CASSSGPGADTQYF.

As for this clone: The sample holds other DNA sequences that translate to the same CDR3. The gene calls are TRBV18 and TRBJ2-1; no clear D gene. Trimming removed 2 bases at V and 0 bases at J, with 5 bases between. Germline CDR1 KGHSH, CDR2 LQKENI. The CDR3 runs to 14 residues. CDR3 sequence reads: CASSPTGSYNEQFF. The CDR3 DNA sequence: TGTGCCAGCTCACCAACGGGCTCCTACAATGAGCAGTTCTTC.

J is TRBJ1-1 and V is TRBV25-1, with D unclear. The germline CDR1 and CDR2 sequences are MGHDK and SYGVNS. The CDR3 length is 13 residues. The V end was cut by 6 bases, the J end by 4 bases, with 12 bases between. The CDR3 loop reads CASSLLAGTEAFF. CDR3 bases: TGTGCCAGCAGCCTCTTAGCGGGCACTGAAGCTTTCTTT. The complete variable domain, with remaining parts taken from reference TRBV25-1 and TRBJ1-1, reads EADIYQTPRYLVIGTGKKITLECSQTMGHDKMYWYQQDPGMELHLIHYSYGVNSTEKGDLSSESTVSRIRTEHFPLTLESARPSHTSQYLCASSLLAGTEAFFGQGTRLTVV.

This sequence joins TRBV18 and TRBJ2-5; a weak D match, TRBD2 (5 bases). The CDR3 contains 14 residues. The V gene's germline CDR1 is KGHSH and CDR2 LQKENI. V gave up 6 bases and J gave up 5 bases, with 16 bases separating them. The CDR3 is CASSQSGSGETQYF. CDR3 nucleotides: TGTGCCAGCTCCCAATCGGGGTCGGGGGAGACCCAGTACTTC.

The CDR3 nucleotides are TGCGCCAGCAGAGAGGACAGATACTCTGGAAACACCATATATTTT. This sequence encodes CASREDRYSGNTIYF. The chain is built from TRBV10-2 and TRBJ1-3; possibly TRBD1 for D (6 bases). In germline, CDR1 is WSHSY, CDR2 SAAADI. There are 15 residues in the CDR3. Between the trimmed V and J ends, which lost 6 bases and 0 bases, there was a span of 12 bases.

This clone came up a few times. The rearrangement uses TRBV7-9 and TRBJ2-5, with 7 bases lining up with TRBD2. Per the germline V gene, CDR1 is SEHNR and CDR2 is FQNEAQ (reference sequence). The CDR3 has 11 amino acids. J lost 10 bases, V lost 1 base, and 0 bases had no gene match. The CDR3 loop is CASSLVAGQYF. The CDR3 DNA follows: TGTGCCAGCAGCTTAGTAGCGGGCCAGTACTTC.

The V gene is TRBV7-9, the J gene TRBJ1-3; TRBD1 might be the D (5 bases). The ends were cut back, 5 bases at V and 0 bases at J, with 11 bases in the middle. This CDR3 comprises 15 residues. Germline V gene lookup returns CDR1 SEHNR and CDR2 FQNEAQ (reference sequence). CDR3 region: CASSRDGSSGNTIYF. The CDR3 bases are TGTGCCAGCAGCCGGGACGGGAGCTCTGGAAACACCATATATTTT.

This rearrangement joins TRBV7-8 to TRBJ1-3; 7 positions match TRBD1. The J segment lost 0 bases and the V segment lost 5 bases, leaving 4 bases of the junction unmatched. This CDR3 contains 15 residues. Germline CDR1 reads SGHVS; CDR2 reads FQNEAQ. The CDR3 region has the DNA TGTGCCAGCAGCGCCAGGGGGGTCTCTGGAAACACCATATATTTT. Amino acid sequence: CASSARGVSGNTIYF.

The CDR3 bases are TGTGCCACAGCCCCCCTGGGACAGACTCCCGATGCTTTCTTT. Its protein product is CATAPLGQTPDAFF. The chain combines TRBV6-5 with TRBJ1-1; 7 nucleotides agree with TRBD1. Per the germline V gene, CDR1 is MNHEY and CDR2 is SVGAGI. The CDR3 totals 14 residues. The ends lost 10 bases at V and 11 bases at J; junction bases unmatched: 19.

This rearrangement joins TRBV11-2 to TRBJ2-7, with TRBD2 matching 13 bases. This CDR3 is built from 18 residues. Losses at the gene ends were 4 bases for V and 2 bases for J; bases not matched to a gene: 11. Germline V gene data show CDR1 as SGHAT and CDR2 as FQNNGV. This chain's CDR3 is CASSSGLAGDYITYEQYF. In nucleotides, the CDR3 is TGTGCCAGCAGCTCCGGACTAGCGGGGGATTACATTACCTACGAGCAGTACTTC. The whole variable domain, remainder taken from reference TRBV11-2 and TRBJ2-7, is EAGVAQSPRYKIIEKRQSVAFWCNPISGHATLYWYQQILGQGPKLLIQFQNNGVVDDSQLPKDRFSAERLKGVDSTLKIQPAKLEDSAVYLCASSSGLAGDYITYEQYFGPGTRLTVT.

The chain recombines TRBV6-5 with TRBJ2-7, with 7 bases fitting TRBD1. The CDR3 has 13 amino acids. J gave up 4 bases and V 0 bases, and 0 bases lay outside the gene matches. The V gene's germline CDR1 is MNHEY and CDR2 SVGAGI. CDR3: CASSYSQGYEQYF. The CDR3 DNA reads TGTGCCAGCAGTTACTCACAGGGGTACGAGCAGTACTTC.

The V call is TRBV4-1, the J call TRBJ1-5, with no clear D. Trimming removed 4 bases from V and 0 bases from J, with 22 bases in between. Germline lookup yields CDR1 MGHRA and CDR2 YSYEKL. The CDR3 contains 19 residues. Here the CDR3 reads CASSRDEWAPSYSNQPQHF. In nucleotides, the CDR3 is TGCGCCAGCAGCCGCGATGAGTGGGCCCCAAGCTATAGCAATCAGCCCCAGCATTTT.

The J gene is TRBJ1-1, the V gene TRBV5-1; 7 bases are a match to TRBD1. The ends lost 4 bases at V and 0 bases at J; junction bases unmatched: 3. The CDR3 consists of 14 residues. CDR1 is SGHRS, CDR2 YFSETQ, per germline. CDR3 nucleotide sequence: TGCGCCAGCAGCCGGGGACAGCTGAACACTGAAGCTTTCTTT. Amino acids: CASSRGQLNTEAFF. The full variable domain, completed using reference TRBV5-1 and TRBJ1-1, is KAGVTQTPRYLIKTRGQQVTLSCSPISGHRSVSWYQQTPGQGLQFLFEYFSETQRNKGNFPGRFSGRQFSNSRSEMNVSTLELGDSALYLCASSRGQLNTEAFFGQGTRLTVV.

This sequence joins TRBV5-1 and TRBJ2-3, with D possibly TRBD1 on 6 matching bases. The germline V and J ends were trimmed by 3 bases and 0 bases, with 14 bases remaining between them. The CDR3 is made up of 16 amino acids. The germline CDR1 and CDR2 sequences are SGHRS and YFSETQ. CDR3 nucleotides: TGCGCCAGCAGCTGGCCGACAGGCTATAGCACAGATACGCAGTATTTT. It translates to CASSWPTGYSTDTQYF.

The chain joins TRBV19 to TRBJ2-1; D call uncertain. This CDR3 is 11 amino acids long. The V end lost 4 bases, the J end lost 4 bases, and 2 bases lay between the germline ends. The germline V gene has CDR1 LNHDA and CDR2 SQIVND (reference sequence). Here the CDR3 DNA reads TGTGCCAGTAGTACGTACAATGAGCAGTTCTTC. It specifies CASSTYNEQFF.

J is TRBJ2-5 and V is TRBV11-2, with 9 bases matching TRBD2. V shed 1 base, J shed 2 bases, and the junction held 2 bases outside the gene matches. CDR1 is SGHAT, CDR2 FQNNGV, per germline. CDR3 length: 15 amino acids. This CDR3 is CASSLGTSVQETQYF. The CDR3 nucleotides are TGTGCCAGCAGCTTAGGGACTAGCGTTCAAGAGACCCAGTACTTC. The variable domain in full, completed from reference TRBV11-2 and TRBJ2-5, reads EAGVAQSPRYKIIEKRQSVAFWCNPISGHATLYWYQQILGQGPKLLIQFQNNGVVDDSQLPKDRFSAERLKGVDSTLKIQPAKLEDSAVYLCASSLGTSVQETQYFGPGTRLLVL.

The chain joins TRBV9 to TRBJ2-1; tentatively, D is TRBD2 (5 bases). CDR1 and CDR2 from the germline V gene are SGDLS and YYNGEE. Trimming took off 0 bases at V and 3 bases at J, with 10 bases between the two ends. This CDR3 has 15 amino acids. In DNA form, the CDR3 reads TGTGCCAGCAGCGTAGAGAGCGGCCACTACAATGAGCAGTTCTTC. Residues: CASSVESGHYNEQFF.

The V and J genes are TRBV29-1 and TRBJ1-4, with D uncertain. The CDR3 is 13 residues long. Trimming stripped 5 bases from V and 8 bases from J, with 15 bases between. Germline V CDR1 and CDR2: SQVTM, ANQGSEA. The CDR3 coding sequence is TGCAGCGTTTCAGAGTTGGGAGCCGAAAAACTGTTTTTT. Translated: CSVSELGAEKLFF.

The chain is built from TRBV18 and TRBJ2-3; perhaps TRBD2 as D (5 bases). The CDR3 runs to 15 residues. Between the trimmed V and J ends, which lost 2 bases and 3 bases, there was a span of 12 bases. Germline CDR1 and CDR2: KGHSH and LQKENI. The CDR3: CASSPTRAGTDTQYF. In DNA, the CDR3 is TGTGCCAGCTCACCAACTAGGGCGGGTACAGATACGCAGTATTTT.

This chain joins TRBV5-1 and TRBJ2-2, with D possibly TRBD1 on 5 matching bases. V was shortened by 1 base and J by 5 bases, with 12 bases between the two germline ends. The CDR3 covers 15 residues. CDR1 and CDR2 (germline): SGHRS, YFSETQ. For the CDR3, the DNA is TGCGCCAGCAGCTTGACAGGTGGATATACCGGGGAGCTGTTTTTT. Translating it yields CASSLTGGYTGELFF.